This T cell receptor beta chain was sequenced during a study of cytomegalovirus exposure and HLA in healthy donors. The PCR was carried out with 60 Vbeta primers and 13 Jbeta primers. Data came from immunoSEQ multiplex PCR; TCRdb stores just in-frame clones and leaves some out. The sample includes some 150,000 clones. The germline V gene encodes CDR1 SQVTM and CDR2 ANQGSEA. The V end was cut by 5 bases, the J end by 2 bases, with 12 bases between. The CDR3 loop spans 13 amino acids. What was sequenced was PBMCs. This clonotype was obtained from a man between 40 and 49 years old in good health and CMV-seronegative. The chain carries TRBV29-1 and TRBJ1-1; perhaps TRBD1 as D (6 bases). The CDR3 region has the DNA TGCAGCGTTAGCGGACAGAGAAACACTGAAGCTTTCTTT. Amino acids: CSVSGQRNTEAFF.